The present T cell receptor (beta chain) was sequenced within a study of T cells after yellow fever vaccination (dated by TCRdb to about 2019). Background on the whole study: The SMART-Seq v4 Ultra Low Input RNA kit was used to prepare libraries from fractions with low cell numbers. To track T-cell clones before and after primary and booster YFV17D yellow fever vaccination, bulk TCR alpha and beta repertoires were sequenced longitudinally. The cohort comprised two healthy male donors, one aged 18 to 29 and one aged 30 to 40 years. Blood samples were taken at several timepoints before and after primary and secondary immunization, and bulk PBMC replicates and cell subsets were isolated. What the research found in general, with its limitations: Computational filtering was required because FACS-sorted repertoires could contain abundant contaminating clonotypes from the bulk population. After the booster, most clones that had expanded after primary vaccination were detected again (roughly 96% of CD4 and under 90% of CD8), suggesting broad maintenance of memory. Because only a couple of donors were included in the study, the extent to which the findings can be generalized is limited. A small share of clonotypes was detected in both CD4 and CD8 compartments, with the overlap likely arising from convergent recombination. Compared with the primary T-cell response, the secondary T-cell response was faster but weaker, reaching its peak on day 5 rather than on day 15.

Trimming leaves V shorter by 4 bases and J shorter by 2 bases, with the junction holding 8 bases beyond the gene matches. The CDR3 starts with the cysteine, ends with the phenylalanine, and has 16 residues. Of all the DNA, just the CDR3 is kept, 48 bases in frame from base 1. CDR1 and CDR2 (KGHSH, LQKENI) derive from the germline V gene. TCR cDNA was made using 5'RACE template switching, a step that added a universal primer site and unique molecular identifiers. Priming for cDNA synthesis came from both the TCR alpha and TCR beta constant segments. Two PCR steps were used to amplify libraries, with sample barcodes and sequencing adapters being added in the second step. Libraries were sequenced on Illumina HiSeq 2500 (2x100 bp) or NovaSeq (2x150 bp). As for how the authors treated the data: MIGEC was used to demultiplex reads and collapse the reads into UMI consensus sequences, and MiXCR was used for V(D)J alignment. Clonotypes responding to the vaccine were identified with edgeR on replicate PBMC samples, with the criteria of FDR below 0.01 and a log2 fold change above 5 up to day 15. Bulk clonotypes were assigned CD4 or CD8 identity according to which sequenced CD4 or CD8 repertoire held them at higher abundance. The public reads were run again by TCRdb, first through fastp at Q25 and then through MiXCR, and only productive beta chains were kept. Here each entry gathers all rows of one CDR3 protein and keeps the most common genes and DNA. Clone size and V and J calls follow TCRdb, not the original study. This sample is represented by 450,000 to 600,000 distinct CDR3 sequences; around an eighth of them were singletons. The top ten clonotypes cover over 12% of the sample.

This clonotype was detected a few times. Its antigen remains unidentified. No qualities accompany the bases; no much larger clone lies one base away. The treatment or condition label here, explained by the study, means: live attenuated yellow fever vaccine strain. At every blood-draw timepoint, two biological replicates of bulk PBMCs were collected. A standard Ficoll-Paque protocol was used to isolate PBMCs from peripheral blood. TriZol was used to extract RNA from bulk PBMCs, from CD4 and CD8 fractions, and from dextramer-positive and dextramer-negative fractions. The source is a man in his thirties or forties who received the YFV17D yellow fever vaccine. The chain employs TRBV18 and TRBJ2-3; 8 middle bases align to TRBD1. The material was PBMCs, obtained on the day of the yellow fever booster vaccination. The CDR3 in this case is CASSRGDRPDTDTQYF. The base sequence is TGTGCCAGCTCACGAGGGGACAGGCCTGACACAGATACGCAGTATTTT.